One sample yielded the 27 T cell receptor beta chains listed below, sequenced in a study of OX40 agonist ivuxolimab in advanced cancers. The assay was immunoSEQ multiplex PCR, and TCRdb's table has in-frame clones only and misses some. In the table there are 75,000 to 100,000 clones, approximately 80% of which are singletons. The sample consisted of CD4+ or CD8+ T cells sorted from blood, taken in a trial of the OX40 agonist ivuxolimab. These TCRs come from an adult with an advanced solid tumor such as melanoma, head and neck, liver or kidney cancer.

The chain links TRBV12-5 to TRBJ2-3; D possibly matches TRBD1 or TRBD2 (6 bases each). CDR3 size: 16 residues. V was cut by 0 bases and J by 2 bases, with 12 bases left in between. Germline V gene sequence: CDR1 LGHNT, CDR2 FRNRAP. CDR3: CASGLVLGGPTDTQYF. In DNA form, the CDR3 reads TGTGCTAGTGGTTTGGTATTGGGGGGCCCCACAGATACGCAGTATTTT.

The rearrangement links TRBV4-1 to TRBJ2-7; D gene uncertain. The CDR3 has 17 residues. Trimming removed 0 bases at V and 0 bases at J, with 15 bases between. CDR1 and CDR2 (germline): MGHRA, YSYEKL. The CDR3 DNA reads as TGCGCCAGCAGCCAAGATTCGGCTCAGAGGTACTCCTACGAGCAGTACTTC. This encodes CASSQDSAQRYSYEQYF.

The chain combines TRBV6-6 with TRBJ1-1; possibly TRBD1 for D (5 bases). This CDR3 has 14 residues. The V gene's germline CDR1 is MNHNY and CDR2 SVGAGI (reference sequence). V shed 11 bases and J shed 7 bases, with 23 bases lying between them. CDR3 DNA sequence: TGTGCCGGTGTTAAGAGAGGCGGGGCAGATGAAGCTTTCTTT. It yields the protein CAGVKRGGADEAFF.

A single count supports this clone. The chain is built from TRBV13 and TRBJ1-1; no firm D call. The germline CDR1 and CDR2 sequences are PRHDT and FYEKMQ (reference sequence). This CDR3 has 14 amino acids. Trimming removed 5 bases at V and 2 bases at J, with 12 bases between. The CDR3 loop is CASSHTQTNTEAFF. For the CDR3, the DNA is TGTGCCAGCAGCCATACACAAACTAACACTGAAGCTTTCTTT.

The gene calls are TRBV5-1 and TRBJ1-6; possible D gene TRBD1, 5 bases. Germline CDR1 and CDR2: SGHRS and YFSETQ. The CDR3 contains 16 residues. V shed 0 bases and J shed 7 bases, with 14 bases lying between them. The DNA of the CDR3 is TGCGCCAGCAGCTTGGAGGGCAGGGCGCAAAATTCACCCCTCCACTTT. It codes for CASSLEGRAQNSPLHF. The complete variable domain, with remaining parts taken from reference TRBV5-1 and TRBJ1-6, reads KAGVTQTPRYLIKTRGQQVTLSCSPISGHRSVSWYQQTPGQGLQFLFEYFSETQRNKGNFPGRFSGRQFSNSRSEMNVSTLELGDSALYLCASSLEGRAQNSPLHFGNGTRLTVT.

In nucleotides, the CDR3 is TGTGCCAGCAGCTTAGACGGCACAAGCAATCAGCCCCAGCATTTT. It codes for CASSLDGTSNQPQHF. The chain links TRBV7-9 to TRBJ1-5; no firm D call. Germline values: CDR1 SEHNR, CDR2 FQNEAQ (reference sequence). The V end was cut by 1 base, the J end by 1 base, with 8 bases between. This CDR3 contains 15 residues.

This clone was picked up a small number of times. The chain has TRBV30 and TRBJ1-1; unclear D gene. Germline CDR1 GTSNPN, CDR2 SVGIG (reference sequence). Trimming took 3 bases from V and 7 from J, leaving 12 bases between them. CDR3 length: 12 amino acids. The CDR3 protein is CAWREAGGEAFF. The CDR3 DNA reads TGTGCCTGGAGAGAGGCCGGAGGTGAAGCTTTCTTT.

This rearrangement joins TRBV5-1 to TRBJ2-5; 7 positions agree with TRBD2. Per germline, CDR1 SGHRS and CDR2 YFSETQ. This CDR3 has 11 residues. Germline trimming cut 7 bases from V and 6 bases from J; bases unmatched to any gene: 3. The CDR3 bases are TGCGCCAGCGGGGAGGGACAGACCCAGTACTTC. Translating it yields CASGEGQTQYF.

The rearrangement joins TRBV4-2 to TRBJ1-3, with TRBD1 matching over 7 bases. The CDR3 contains 15 residues. V dropped 3 bases and J dropped 3; count of bases not matched to a gene: 5. Germline CDR1 reads LGHNA; CDR2 reads YNFKEQ. As DNA, the CDR3 is TGTGCCAGCAGCCAGAGAGGGGGCTTTGGAAACACCATATATTTT. Translation: CASSQRGGFGNTIYF.

The J gene is TRBJ2-7, the V gene TRBV18; 9 bases line up with TRBD1. Germline V gene lookup returns CDR1 KGHSH and CDR2 LQKENI. CDR3 length equals 16 residues. J lost 6 bases, V lost 2 bases, and 11 bases had no gene match. CDR3 region: CASSPNGQGIAGEQYF. The CDR3 DNA reads as TGTGCCAGCTCACCAAACGGACAGGGGATTGCGGGCGAGCAGTACTTC.

This chain joins TRBV4-2 and TRBJ2-5; D unresolved. The CDR3 consists of 15 residues. Germline CDR1 is LGHNA and CDR2 is YNFKEQ. V was cut by 4 bases and J by 5 bases, with 17 bases left in between. The CDR3 region is CASSPAVDGWETQYF. The CDR3 DNA is TGTGCCAGCAGCCCCGCGGTGGATGGCTGGGAGACCCAGTACTTC.

The gene calls are TRBV5-4 and TRBJ2-5; D might be TRBD2 (6 bases). CDR3 length: 16 residues. The V end lost 1 base, the J end lost 5 bases, and 18 bases lay between the germline ends. CDR1 and CDR2 from the germline V gene are SGHNT and YYREEE (reference sequence). DNA of the CDR3: TGTGCCAGCAGCTTGAAGACCCCAGGAGGGCGGGAGACCCAGTACTTC. This gives the protein CASSLKTPGGRETQYF.

The rearrangement uses TRBV6-1 and TRBJ1-5; no reliable D call. Trimming pared 2 bases from V and 3 bases from J, leaving 8 bases between. Per germline, CDR1 MNHNS and CDR2 SASEGT. This CDR3 comprises 14 residues. Written as DNA, the CDR3 is TGTGCCAGCAGTGAAAACCGAGACAATCAGCCCCAGCATTTT. It codes for CASSENRDNQPQHF.

The J gene is TRBJ2-7, the V gene TRBV10-1; possibly TRBD2 for D (6 bases). Germline V CDR1 and CDR2: WNHNN, SYGVQD (reference sequence). The V gene lost 5 bases and the J gene lost 5 bases, with 13 bases spanning the gap. The CDR3 spans 13 residues. The CDR3 DNA sequence: TGCGCCAGCAGTCGATGGGAGGAGCACGAGCAGTACTTC. Amino acid sequence: CASSRWEEHEQYF.

The V and J genes are TRBV6-1 and TRBJ2-7, with 8 bases identical to TRBD2. The CDR3 totals 14 residues. V was clipped by 4 bases and J by 0 bases; unmatched bases: 2. Germline V gene data show CDR1 as MNHNS and CDR2 as SASEGT. CDR3 in DNA: TGTGCCAGCAGTGCCCTAGCGGGCTCCTACGAGCAGTACTTC. Translation: CASSALAGSYEQYF.

This clone was counted once. V is TRBV30 and J is TRBJ1-4, with D possibly TRBD1 on 5 matching bases. Trimming removed 5 bases from V and 4 bases from J, with 14 bases in between. Germline CDR1 is GTSNPN and CDR2 is SVGIG (reference sequence). This CDR3 spans 14 amino acids. CDR3 sequence (DNA): TGTGCCTGGCGAGTTGGGGGTAATAATGAAAAACTGTTTTTT. Amino acid sequence: CAWRVGGNNEKLFF.

V gene TRBV7-6 combines with J gene TRBJ2-2; no definite D call. In germline, CDR1 is SGHVS, CDR2 FNYEAQ. The CDR3 is 15 amino acids. Trimming removed 2 bases from V and 7 bases from J, with 14 bases in between. CDR3 sequence reads: CASSLWANSIGELFF. CDR3 nucleotides: TGTGCCAGCAGCTTATGGGCTAATTCGATCGGGGAGCTGTTTTTT.

This chain joins TRBV28 and TRBJ2-5; 11 bases line up with TRBD2. The germline CDR1 and CDR2 sequences are MDHEN and SYDVKM. CDR3 length equals 14 residues. V gave up 6 bases and J gave up 4 bases; unmatched junction bases: 4. The CDR3 DNA reads TGTGCCAGCAGCACTAGCGGGAGAACAGAGACCCAGTACTTC. It encodes CASSTSGRTETQYF.

The chain links TRBV2 to TRBJ1-1, with a tentative D call TRBD1 (5 bases). The V and J ends lost 4 bases and 1 base respectively, with 25 bases between them. The germline CDR1 and CDR2 sequences are SNHLY and FYNNEI. This CDR3 region has 19 residues. The CDR3 sequence: CASSGSFAGTIPTNTEAFF. As DNA, the CDR3 is TGTGCCAGCAGTGGGTCCTTTGCAGGGACCATCCCGACGAACACTGAAGCTTTCTTT.

The chain uses TRBV7-2 and TRBJ2-3; D not certain. The CDR3 covers 15 residues. Between the trimmed V and J ends, which lost 1 base and 2 bases, there was a span of 10 bases. From germline, CDR1 is SGHTA and CDR2 FQGNSA. This chain's CDR3 is CASSLVGSNTDTQYF. CDR3 sequence (DNA): TGTGCCAGCAGCTTAGTTGGCTCCAACACAGATACGCAGTATTTT.

J is TRBJ2-5 and V is TRBV19; D ambiguous. Germline values: CDR1 LNHDA, CDR2 SQIVND (reference sequence). The CDR3 totals 12 residues. Trimming took 0 bases from V and 3 from J, leaving 2 bases between them. DNA of the CDR3: TGTGCCAGTAGTATAGACGAAGAGACCCAGTACTTC. This sequence encodes CASSIDEETQYF.

DNA of the CDR3: TGTGCCAGCGGCCTAGGGGGGGACGAGCAGTACTTC. This gives the protein CASGLGGDEQYF. The genes are TRBV27 and TRBJ2-7, with a possible D match to TRBD2 (7 bases). Germline CDR1 is MNHEY and CDR2 is SMNVEV (reference sequence). The V end lost 8 bases, the J end lost 5 bases, and 13 bases lay between the germline ends. The CDR3 contains 12 residues.

This sequence joins TRBV25-1 and TRBJ2-7; 10 positions agree with TRBD1. The CDR3 contains 14 residues. Trimming took 9 bases from V and 0 from J; bases not matched to a gene: 5. Germline values: CDR1 MGHDK, CDR2 SYGVNS. CDR3 amino acids: CASAWTGGSYEQYF. The CDR3 coding sequence is TGTGCCAGTGCTTGGACAGGGGGCTCCTACGAGCAGTACTTC.

The chain has TRBV5-8 and TRBJ2-7, with 8 bases aligning to TRBD2. Germline CDR1 SGHTS, CDR2 YDEGEE. This CDR3 has 15 residues. V trimming: 5 bases; J trimming: 6 bases; junction bases outside the gene matches: 13. In nucleotides, the CDR3 is TGTGCCAGCAGGCTACCGGGACTAGGATTTCGCGAGCAGTACTTC. Protein product: CASRLPGLGFREQYF.

The sample holds many counts of this clone. The rearrangement links TRBV2 to TRBJ2-1; tentatively, D is TRBD1 or TRBD2 (6 bases each). Trimming pared 7 bases from V and 2 bases from J, leaving 15 bases between. The CDR3 consists of 15 residues. Germline V gene sequence: CDR1 SNHLY, CDR2 FYNNEI. In nucleotides, the CDR3 is TGTGCCAGCACCCTGTCGGGGGCCCCCTACAATGAGCAGTTCTTC. It translates to CASTLSGAPYNEQFF. Supplemented by reference TRBV2 and TRBJ2-1, the full variable domain reads EPEVTQTPSHQVTQMGQEVILRCVPISNHLYFYWYRQILGQKVEFLVSFYNNEISEKSEIFDDQFSVERPDGSNFTLKIRSTKLEDSAMYFCASTLSGAPYNEQFFGPGTRLTVL.

The CDR3 here is CASSQDTGTNEKLFF. CDR3 sequence (DNA): TGCGCCAGCAGCCAAGATACAGGGACTAATGAAAAACTGTTTTTT. The chain combines TRBV4-1 with TRBJ1-4, with D possibly being TRBD1 (6 bases). The V end lost 0 bases, the J end lost 2 bases, and 7 bases lay between the germline ends. The germline V gene has CDR1 MGHRA and CDR2 YSYEKL. This CDR3 has 15 amino acids.

V and J are TRBV18 and TRBJ1-1; 8 bases are a match to TRBD1. Looked up from germline, CDR1 is KGHSH and CDR2 is LQKENI. The CDR3 sequence is 13 residues long. The V gene end was trimmed by 6 bases and the J gene end by 4 bases; junction bases not matched to a gene: 4. The chain's CDR3 is CASSLDRGTEAFF. CDR3 DNA sequence: TGTGCCAGCTCCCTAGACAGGGGCACTGAAGCTTTCTTT.